This T cell receptor (beta chain) came from a study of T-cell memory formation after mild COVID-19. This clonotype was observed a few times. The antigen is not known. This CDR3 is 13 amino acids long. CDR1 and CDR2 (germline): LNHNV, YYDKDF (reference sequence). V shed 1 base and J shed 6 bases, with 8 bases lying between them. Using constant-segment primers, 5'RACE produced TCR alpha and TCR beta cDNA libraries carrying sample barcodes and UMIs. In TCRdb, the 5' RACE reads were re-called with MiXCR into one record per CDR3 protein. The sample holds about 84,000 distinct CDR3 sequences, roughly 14% seen once. Study-level results: That cross-reactive memory joined was suggested by some responding clones appearing in pre-infection memory. From day 15 to 85, contracting clones were balanced between CD4 and CD8, whereas later expanders leaned toward CD4+.

The sequenced sample was PBMCs or a T cell subset sorted from them (not recorded which). This receptor was identified in an adult woman who had mild COVID-19 (a few samples of this study predate the infection). Cell type and time point are not known. The gene calls are TRBV15 and TRBJ2-3; D may be TRBD1 or TRBD2 (5 bases each). The CDR3 sequence: CATSRGGEDTQYF. In DNA, the CDR3 is TGTGCCACCAGCAGAGGAGGGGAGGATACGCAGTATTTT.